The 30 T cell receptor beta chains below come from one sample, sequenced in a study of blood T cell repertoires in COVID-19. Here immunoSEQ multiplex PCR was the method, and the copy in TCRdb shows in-frame clones only, minus some. The sample includes approximately 150,000 clones, about nine tenths seen only once; the top ten take about a sixth. Material for sequencing was peripheral blood. The receptors shown here come from a man aged 60 to 69 with active or convalescent COVID-19.

The V call is TRBV19, the J call TRBJ1-5; 12 nucleotides match TRBD1. From germline, CDR1 is LNHDA and CDR2 SQIVND (reference sequence). CDR3 length equals 16 residues. V lost 4 bases, J lost 3 bases, and 4 bases stayed unmatched. As DNA, the CDR3 is TGTGCCAGTAGTAGGGGACAGGGGGCTTTCAATCAGCCCCAGCATTTT. Residues: CASSRGQGAFNQPQHF. Full variable domain (missing parts from reference TRBV19 and TRBJ1-5): DGGITQSPKYLFRKEGQNVTLSCEQNLNHDAMYWYRQDPGQGLRLIYYSQIVNDFQKGDIAEGYSVSREKKESFPLTVTSAQKNPTAFYLCASSRGQGAFNQPQHFGDGTRLSIL.

The J gene is TRBJ2-1, the V gene TRBV18; possibly TRBD1 for D (8 bases). The CDR3 loop spans 16 amino acids. The germline V and J ends were trimmed by 5 bases and 0 bases, with 14 bases remaining between them. The germline gives CDR1 KGHSH, CDR2 LQKENI. The CDR3 region is CASSETGGASYNEQFF. DNA of the CDR3: TGTGCCAGCTCAGAAACAGGGGGGGCCTCCTACAATGAGCAGTTCTTC. Based on the CDR3 plus reference TRBV18 and TRBJ2-1, the full variable domain is NAGVMQNPRHLVRRRGQEARLRCSPMKGHSHVYWYRQLPEEGLKFMVYLQKENIIDESGMPKERFSAEFPKEGPSILRIQQVVRGDSAAYFCASSETGGASYNEQFFGPGTRLTVL.

The chain carries TRBV27 and TRBJ1-1, with D perhaps TRBD1 (6 bases). V lost 0 bases to trimming and J lost 3 bases, with 11 bases between them. The germline V gene has CDR1 MNHEY and CDR2 SMNVEV (reference sequence). The length of the CDR3 is 15 residues. CDR3 coding DNA: TGTGCCAGCAGTTTATCCAAAACAGGGCACACTGAAGCTTTCTTT. It specifies CASSLSKTGHTEAFF.

The chain uses TRBV27 and TRBJ1-1, with D possibly being TRBD1 (5 bases). The CDR3 sequence is 13 residues long. Germline CDR1 MNHEY, CDR2 SMNVEV (reference sequence). V was pared by 8 bases and J by 3 bases, with 13 bases between. CDR3 sequence (DNA): TGTGCCAGCGGGAAGGGGTGGTACACTGAAGCTTTCTTT. Translation gives CASGKGWYTEAFF.

This chain links TRBV19 with TRBJ2-1; D is unresolved. The CDR3 length is 16 residues. The germline CDR1 and CDR2 sequences are LNHDA and SQIVND (reference sequence). V lost 5 bases, J lost 0 bases, and 14 bases lay in between. The CDR3 coding sequence is TGTGCCAGTAGTCTCAGACTCACCTCCTCCTACAATGAGCAGTTCTTC. Protein sequence: CASSLRLTSSYNEQFF.

The chain links TRBV4-1 to TRBJ2-3; 9 positions match TRBD1. The CDR3 sequence is 17 residues long. Germline V CDR1 and CDR2: MGHRA, YSYEKL. The J segment lost 5 bases and the V segment lost 4 bases, leaving 13 bases of the junction unmatched. CDR3 residues: CASSPKAPGQGLDTQYF. CDR3 in DNA: TGCGCCAGCAGCCCCAAGGCCCCGGGACAGGGTTTAGATACGCAGTATTTT.

Notes on this clone: This specimen includes other DNA sequences encoding the same CDR3. The V gene is TRBV19, the J gene TRBJ1-2; TRBD1 matches at 7 bases. V was clipped by 7 bases and J by 3 bases; unmatched bases: 5. Looked up from germline, CDR1 is LNHDA and CDR2 is SQIVND (reference sequence). This CDR3 is built from 13 residues. The CDR3 region has the DNA TGTGCCAGTAACTTAGGACAGGACTATGGCTACACCTTC. Translation: CASNLGQDYGYTF.

The table lists this clone with a count of one. This chain connects TRBV7-6 to TRBJ2-1, with D hard to call. Trimming removed 5 bases at V and 7 bases at J, with 18 bases between. The CDR3 covers 15 residues. Germline loops: CDR1 SGHVS, CDR2 FNYEAQ. The CDR3 coding sequence is TGTGCCAGCAGCCTTCTCGGTAGCTTTTTGAATGAGCAGTTCTTC. Protein: CASSLLGSFLNEQFF. The whole variable domain, remainder taken from reference TRBV7-6 and TRBJ2-1, is GAGVSQSPRYKVTKRGQDVALRCDPISGHVSLYWYRQALGQGPEFLTYFNYEAQQDKSGLPNDRFSAERPEGSISTLTIQRTEQRDSAMYRCASSLLGSFLNEQFFGPGTRLTVL.

This clone appeared a single time. This chain's CDR3 is CASNDRGTTEAFF. CDR3 in DNA: TGTGCCAGCAATGACAGGGGGACGACTGAAGCTTTCTTT. The V and J genes are TRBV19 and TRBJ1-1; 9 bases match TRBD1. V lost 9 bases, J lost 5 bases, and 7 bases stayed unmatched. Germline V gene lookup returns CDR1 LNHDA and CDR2 SQIVND (reference sequence). CDR3 size: 13 residues.

V usage is TRBV19 and J usage is TRBJ2-5, with 7 bases aligning to TRBD1. There are 14 residues in the CDR3. The V and J ends lost 3 bases and 5 bases, in that order; junction bases with no gene match: 6. The germline V gene has CDR1 LNHDA and CDR2 SQIVND (reference sequence). The CDR3 loop reads CASSISTGRETQYF. In nucleotides, the CDR3 is TGTGCCAGTAGTATTTCGACAGGGCGGGAGACCCAGTACTTC.

For the CDR3, the DNA is TGTGCCAGCAGCTTATTCGGCGGGGCATACGGGGAGACCCAGTACTTC. Amino acid sequence: CASSLFGGAYGETQYF. This chain links TRBV7-8 with TRBJ2-5; weak D call: TRBD2 (6 bases). The CDR3 is 16 amino acids. V lost 2 bases and J lost 5, with 18 bases in between. The germline CDR1 and CDR2 sequences are SGHVS and FQNEAQ.

The chain uses TRBV10-2 and TRBJ2-2; 10 positions match TRBD2. CDR1 is WSHSY, CDR2 SAAADI, per germline. The J segment lost 4 bases and the V segment lost 2 bases, leaving 4 bases of the junction unmatched. The CDR3 loop spans 16 amino acids. The CDR3 DNA is TGCGCCAGCAGTGAGAGGCTAGCGGGAGTCACCGGGGAGCTGTTTTTT. This encodes CASSERLAGVTGELFF.

CDR3 in DNA: TGTGCCAGCCGGGTACAGGACCACACCGGGGAGCTGTTTTTT. Protein: CASRVQDHTGELFF. The V gene is TRBV2, the J gene TRBJ2-2; D perhaps matches TRBD1 (5 bases). Per the germline V gene, CDR1 is SNHLY and CDR2 is FYNNEI. The CDR3 consists of 14 residues. V was pared by 8 bases and J by 3 bases, with 13 bases between. The complete variable domain, with remaining parts taken from reference TRBV2 and TRBJ2-2, reads EPEVTQTPSHQVTQMGQEVILRCVPISNHLYFYWYRQILGQKVEFLVSFYNNEISEKSEIFDDQFSVERPDGSNFTLKIRSTKLEDSAMYFCASRVQDHTGELFFGEGSRLTVL.

The chain couples TRBV6-5 to TRBJ1-5; 7 nucleotides align to TRBD1. The CDR3 runs to 15 residues. J gave up 3 bases and V 6 bases, and 8 bases lay outside the gene matches. Germline lookup yields CDR1 MNHEY and CDR2 SVGAGI. CDR3 sequence: CASRRNRGANQPQHF. The CDR3 bases are TGTGCCAGCAGGCGAAACAGGGGTGCCAATCAGCCCCAGCATTTT.

The CDR3 DNA sequence: TGTGCCAGCTCACAAAAACCGGGACAGGGGTCTCCCCAGCATTTT. Amino acids: CASSQKPGQGSPQHF. This chain uses TRBV18 with TRBJ1-5; 10 nucleotides agree with TRBD1. Germline loops: CDR1 KGHSH, CDR2 LQKENI. This CDR3 comprises 15 residues. V was pared by 4 bases and J by 10 bases, with 10 bases of the junction left unmatched.

The rearrangement joins TRBV5-4 to TRBJ2-7; 10 positions agree with TRBD2. Losses at the gene ends were 2 bases for V and 0 bases for J; bases not matched to a gene: 2. The CDR3 extends over 15 amino acids. The germline CDR1 and CDR2 sequences are SGHNT and YYREEE (reference sequence). CDR3 sequence reads: CASSLAGGSSYEQYF. DNA of the CDR3: TGTGCCAGCAGCTTAGCGGGGGGGAGCTCCTACGAGCAGTACTTC.

The chain joins TRBV3-1 (or the pseudogene TRBV3-2) to TRBJ2-4; tentatively, D is TRBD2 (6 bases). The V gene lost 4 bases and the J gene lost 8 bases, with 15 bases spanning the gap. CDR1 is LGHDT and CDR2 is YNNKEL in the germline V gene (reference sequence). The CDR3 runs 14 residues. The CDR3: CASSLRGSADIQYF. CDR3 DNA: TGTGCCAGCAGCCTGCGGGGCAGTGCAGACATTCAGTACTTC.

The chain links TRBV6-1 to TRBJ1-2; D unresolved. V was pared by 0 bases and J by 8 bases, with 10 bases between. CDR3 length: 13 residues. Germline-derived CDR1 and CDR2 are MNHNS and SASEGT. The CDR3, as DNA: TGTGCCAGCAGTGAAGCGCGGGCCTACGGCTACACCTTC. Protein: CASSEARAYGYTF.

V gene TRBV2 combines with J gene TRBJ2-5; 9 bases match TRBD2. CDR3 size: 15 residues. With V trimmed by 4 bases and J by 5 bases, 8 bases remained unmatched. Germline V gives CDR1 SNHLY, CDR2 FYNNEI. The CDR3 is CASSASSGVPETQYF. As DNA, the CDR3 is TGTGCCAGCAGTGCTTCTAGCGGGGTACCCGAGACCCAGTACTTC.

The chain is built from TRBV23-1 and TRBJ1-1; TRBD1 agrees at 10 bases. TRBV23-1 is an open reading frame whose function is uncertain. The junction had 14 bases not matched to a gene; V was cut back by 1 base and J by 0 bases. The CDR3 totals 20 residues. For the CDR3, the DNA is TGCGCCAGCAGTCAATTGGGCCGCAGACAGGGGGCGGGCATGAACACTGAAGCTTTCTTT. It codes for CASSQLGRRQGAGMNTEAFF.

J is TRBJ2-2 and V is TRBV7-6; 7 bases align to TRBD1. Germline V gives CDR1 SGHVS, CDR2 FNYEAQ. Trimming removed 1 base from V and 0 bases from J; junction bases left unmatched: 2. CDR3 length equals 16 residues. The CDR3 here is CASSLGQGANTGELFF. For the CDR3, the DNA is TGTGCCAGCAGCTTAGGTCAGGGGGCGAACACCGGGGAGCTGTTTTTT.

The CDR3 loop is CASSLTLGANSEAFF. The CDR3 nucleotides read TGTGCCAGCAGCTTAACCTTGGGGGCGAATTCTGAAGCTTTCTTT. The genes are TRBV7-6 and TRBJ1-1, with a weak D call TRBD1 (6 bases). Germline CDR1 and CDR2: SGHVS and FNYEAQ. This CDR3 region has 15 residues. Trimming stripped 2 bases from V and 6 bases from J, with 16 bases between. Variable domain in full (rest from reference TRBV7-6 and TRBJ1-1): GAGVSQSPRYKVTKRGQDVALRCDPISGHVSLYWYRQALGQGPEFLTYFNYEAQQDKSGLPNDRFSAERPEGSISTLTIQRTEQRDSAMYRCASSLTLGANSEAFFGQGTRLTVV.

This clone was seen once. The V gene is TRBV5-1, the J gene TRBJ1-5, with D unclear. CDR1 is SGHRS and CDR2 is YFSETQ in the germline V gene. V lost 7 bases and J lost 4, with 9 bases in between. The CDR3 is made up of 12 amino acids. The CDR3 loop reads CASVAGNQPQHF. In DNA form, the CDR3 reads TGCGCCAGCGTGGCAGGAAATCAGCCCCAGCATTTT.

The rearrangement joins TRBV19 to TRBJ2-1, with 13 bases fitting TRBD2. Germline CDR1 is LNHDA and CDR2 is SQIVND (reference sequence). The J segment lost 2 bases and the V segment lost 3 bases, leaving 4 bases of the junction unmatched. The CDR3 totals 17 residues. The CDR3 loop is CASSMRTSGSPYNEQFF. CDR3 bases: TGTGCCAGTAGTATGAGGACTAGCGGGAGCCCCTACAATGAGCAGTTCTTC.

This sequence joins TRBV7-2 and TRBJ2-5, with D perhaps TRBD1 (6 bases). V lost 5 bases and J 9 bases, leaving 22 bases between the germline ends. The germline V gene encodes CDR1 SGHTA and CDR2 FQGNSA. This CDR3 has 15 residues. In DNA, the CDR3 is TGTGCCAGCAGCCTATACACAGGGAATAGAAATTCCCAGTACTTC. Amino acids: CASSLYTGNRNSQYF. Drawing the rest from reference TRBV7-2 and TRBJ2-5, the complete variable domain is GAGVSQSPSNKVTEKGKDVELRCDPISGHTALYWYRQSLGQGLEFLIYFQGNSAPDKSGLPSDRFSAERTGGSVSTLTIQRTQQEDSAVYLCASSLYTGNRNSQYFGPGTRLLVL.

In its sample, this clone was seen once. V gene TRBV7-9 combines with J gene TRBJ2-3; 8 nucleotides align to TRBD2. V dropped 5 bases and J dropped 1; count of bases not matched to a gene: 11. This CDR3 is 17 amino acids long. Germline-derived CDR1 and CDR2 are SEHNR and FQNEAQ (reference sequence). The CDR3 loop is CASSPARAGVGTDTQYF. CDR3 nucleotide sequence: TGTGCCAGCAGCCCTGCCCGAGCGGGGGTCGGCACAGATACGCAGTATTTT.

The J gene is TRBJ2-7, the V gene TRBV3-1 (or the pseudogene TRBV3-2), with D possibly TRBD2 on 6 matching bases. Germline values: CDR1 LGHDT, CDR2 YNNKEL (reference sequence). V lost 3 bases and J 3 bases, leaving 12 bases between the germline ends. The CDR3 is 14 amino acids. The chain's CDR3 is CASSHPPTSYEQYF. The CDR3 DNA follows: TGTGCCAGCAGCCACCCCCCGACTAGCTACGAGCAGTACTTC.

J is TRBJ1-3 and V is TRBV7-9; D gene unclear. The CDR3 consists of 14 residues. V dropped 5 bases and J dropped 1 base, with 9 bases sitting between them. Germline CDR1 and CDR2: SEHNR and FQNEAQ (reference sequence). This chain's CDR3 is CASSTITSGNTIYF. The CDR3 DNA reads TGTGCCAGCAGCACAATCACGTCTGGAAACACCATATATTTT. Full variable domain (rest looked up from reference TRBV7-9 and TRBJ1-3): DTGVSQNPRHKITKRGQNVTFRCDPISEHNRLYWYRQTLGQGPEFLTYFQNEAQLEKSRLLSDRFSAERPKGSFSTLEIQRTEQGDSAMYLCASSTITSGNTIYFGEGSWLTVV.

This clone has a handful of counts. One end of the junction varies from germline; a read error may be responsible. In DNA, the CDR3 is TGTGCCAGCAGTAACTCCGACAGAATATTGAACACTGAAGCTTTCTTT. Amino acids: CASSNSDRILNTEAFF. The rearrangement links TRBV6-5 to TRBJ1-1; maybe TRBD1 (5 bases). Germline loops: CDR1 MNHEY, CDR2 SVGAGI. This CDR3 is 16 amino acids long.

The chain's CDR3 is CASREQGWTGELFF. CDR3 nucleotide sequence: TGTGCCAGCAGAGAACAGGGTTGGACCGGGGAGCTGTTTTTT. The J gene is TRBJ2-2, the V gene TRBV2, with D tentatively TRBD1 (6 bases). From germline, CDR1 is SNHLY and CDR2 FYNNEI. Trimming took 6 bases from V and 5 from J, leaving 13 bases between them. The CDR3 runs 14 residues.